This T cell receptor beta chain was recorded in a study of blood T cell repertoires in COVID-19. Study-wide background: T cells, B-cell-depleted T cells, or PBMCs provided the cDNA or gDNA that served as material.

Original handling: Reference gene primer amplification gave nucleated cell count estimates. The protocol was immunoSEQ multiplex PCR, while the TCRdb copy is restricted to in-frame clones and leaves out a portion. The D gene and trimming were derived from the DNA, and the V and J assignments and clone size from that table. Here the sample spans around 130,000 clones, about 79% being singletons. This CDR3 region has 15 residues. V lost 0 bases, J lost 5 bases, and 6 bases stayed unmatched. Germline V lookup: CDR1 SGHDT, CDR2 YYEEEE. This chain connects TRBV5-6 to TRBJ1-1, with 8 bases that match TRBD1. The sequence was obtained from a woman between 65 and 79 years old with acute or convalescent COVID-19. Input material: peripheral blood. CDR3 bases: TGTGCCAGCAGCTTGGTCAGGGGGCGCAATACTGAAGCTTTCTTT. Its protein is CASSLVRGRNTEAFF. Looking up the rest from reference TRBV5-6 and TRBJ1-1 gives the full variable domain: DAGVTQSPTHLIKTRGQQVTLRCSPKSGHDTVSWYQQALGQGPQFIFQYYEEEERQRGNFPDRFSGHQFPNYSSELNVNALLLGDSALYLCASSLVRGRNTEAFFGQGTRLTVV.